The 30 T cell receptor beta chains presented below share a single source sample, sequenced in a study of cytomegalovirus exposure and HLA in healthy donors. The PCR had 60 Vbeta and 13 Jbeta primers. The table came from immunoSEQ multiplex PCR; TCRdb's copy has only in-frame clones and leaves some out. The data contain fewer than 130,000 clones, 74% of them singletons. Material for sequencing was PBMCs. The receptor source for this set is a man aged 45 to 65 in good health and CMV-seropositive.

This chain connects TRBV12-5 to TRBJ2-1; 9 positions agree with TRBD1. V lost 2 bases and J lost 2; bases outside the gene matches: 7. This CDR3 contains 17 residues. Germline assignment: CDR1 LGHNT and CDR2 FRNRAP. CDR3 sequence: CASGLTRTGVTYNEQFF. DNA for the CDR3: TGTGCTAGTGGTTTGACTAGGACAGGGGTAACCTACAATGAGCAGTTCTTC.

This CDR3 is CASSLGGGSSSYTEAFF. In DNA form, the CDR3 reads TGTGCCAGCAGCTTGGGAGGGGGTTCAAGTTCCTACACTGAAGCTTTCTTT. The J gene is TRBJ1-1, the V gene TRBV5-4, with D maybe TRBD1 (6 bases). Germline V CDR1 and CDR2: SGHNT, YYREEE (reference sequence). V shed 0 bases and J shed 3 bases, with 18 bases lying between them. This CDR3 comprises 17 residues.

This clone was recorded a few times. CDR3 coding DNA: TGTGCCAGCAGTCTAGACAGTAACACTGAAGCTTTCTTT. Its translation is CASSLDSNTEAFF. This chain uses TRBV2 with TRBJ1-1, with D possibly TRBD1 on 5 matching bases. Trimming removed 5 bases at V and 2 bases at J, with 9 bases between. The CDR3 is made up of 13 amino acids. CDR1 SNHLY and CDR2 FYNNEI come from the germline V gene.

This chain links TRBV10-3 with TRBJ1-2, with TRBD1 identical over 10 bases. V lost 6 bases and J lost 6; bases outside the gene matches: 13. The CDR3 spans 16 residues. Germline V gene data show CDR1 as ENHRY and CDR2 as SYGVKD. The CDR3 reads CAIRTDRGTRMDGYTF. CDR3 sequence (DNA): TGTGCCATCAGAACGGACAGGGGGACGCGGATGGATGGCTACACCTTC.

This chain joins TRBV19 and TRBJ2-1, with D possibly TRBD1 on 6 matching bases. CDR3 length equals 14 residues. V gave up 7 bases and J gave up 0 bases, with 10 bases separating them. Germline V CDR1 and CDR2: LNHDA, SQIVND (reference sequence). The CDR3 loop is CASNGRGSYNEQFF. CDR3 DNA sequence: TGTGCCAGTAATGGCAGGGGCTCCTACAATGAGCAGTTCTTC.

The chain is built from TRBV18 and TRBJ2-7; 9 nucleotides match TRBD2. J gave up 6 bases and V 1 base, and 1 base lay outside the gene matches. CDR3 size: 13 residues. The germline V gene encodes CDR1 KGHSH and CDR2 LQKENI. The DNA for the CDR3 is TGTGCCAGCTCACCACTAGCGGGAGTCGAGCAGTACTTC. Its protein product is CASSPLAGVEQYF.

This sequence joins TRBV5-6 and TRBJ2-7, with a tentative D call TRBD1 (5 bases). The germline V gene encodes CDR1 SGHDT and CDR2 YYEEEE. The V gene lost 0 bases and the J gene lost 5 bases, with 15 bases spanning the gap. The CDR3 contains 15 residues. The CDR3 here is CASSLDAGWWDEQYF. For the CDR3, the DNA is TGTGCCAGCAGCTTGGACGCAGGGTGGTGGGACGAGCAGTACTTC.

This clone was detected a few times. V is TRBV10-3 and J is TRBJ1-3, with 9 bases lining up with TRBD1. The J segment lost 0 bases and the V segment lost 1 base, leaving 1 base of the junction unmatched. Germline V gene lookup returns CDR1 ENHRY and CDR2 SYGVKD. The CDR3 sequence is 16 residues long. CDR3 protein: CAISELGQGSGNTIYF. In DNA, the CDR3 is TGTGCCATCAGTGAGTTGGGACAGGGCTCTGGAAACACCATATATTTT.

V is TRBV27 and J is TRBJ1-5; 9 nucleotides match TRBD1. This CDR3 contains 15 residues. Germline CDR1 is MNHEY and CDR2 is SMNVEV (reference sequence). V trimming: 3 bases; J trimming: 5 bases; junction bases outside the gene matches: 5. The CDR3 protein is CASSFTGGADQPQHF. The CDR3 nucleotides are TGTGCCAGCAGTTTTACAGGGGGCGCCGATCAGCCCCAGCATTTT.

J is TRBJ1-5 and V is TRBV6-1; D is perhaps TRBD1 (6 bases). V lost 2 bases and J 11 bases, leaving 16 bases between the germline ends. The germline V gene encodes CDR1 MNHNS and CDR2 SASEGT. CDR3 length: 14 amino acids. The CDR3 DNA follows: TGTGCCAGCAGTGAAAATGGAGGGGGGGCAGCCCAGCATTTT. Its translation is CASSENGGGAAQHF.

The chain links TRBV10-2 to TRBJ2-5; D may be TRBD2 (5 bases). The CDR3 loop spans 14 amino acids. Trimming cost V 3 bases and J 1 base, with 9 bases left between them. CDR1 is WSHSY and CDR2 is SAAADI in the germline V gene. CDR3 in amino acids: CASSDGESQETQYF. Here the CDR3 DNA reads TGCGCCAGCAGTGATGGGGAGTCCCAAGAGACCCAGTACTTC.

The V call is TRBV2, the J call TRBJ1-4; the match to TRBD1 covers 7 bases. Germline V CDR1 and CDR2: SNHLY, FYNNEI. Trimming cost V 0 bases and J 5 bases; bases outside gene matches: 3. CDR3 size: 15 residues. CDR3: CASSEATTGNEKLFF. CDR3 in DNA: TGTGCCAGCAGTGAAGCGACGACAGGGAATGAAAAACTGTTTTTT.

The chain employs TRBV18 and TRBJ1-4; possibly TRBD1 for D (5 bases). V was pared by 5 bases and J by 6 bases, with 19 bases between. CDR3 length: 16 amino acids. Looked up from germline, CDR1 is KGHSH and CDR2 is LQKENI. The CDR3 region has the DNA TGTGCCAGCTCAACCTCAAGGCAGGGACTATATGAAAAACTGTTTTTT. This encodes CASSTSRQGLYEKLFF.

The chain links TRBV4-1 to TRBJ2-5; D perhaps matches TRBD2 (6 bases). V was pared by 1 base and J by 2 bases, with 8 bases between. The CDR3 runs to 14 residues. Germline V gene sequence: CDR1 MGHRA, CDR2 YSYEKL. The DNA for the CDR3 is TGCGCCAGCAGCCAAGCGGGGGTGCAAGAGACCCAGTACTTC. It specifies CASSQAGVQETQYF.

This clone came up once. This rearrangement joins TRBV4-1 to TRBJ2-6; 14 bases line up with TRBD2. The CDR3 runs 19 residues. The J segment lost 0 bases and the V segment lost 8 bases, leaving 9 bases of the junction unmatched. Germline V lookup: CDR1 MGHRA, CDR2 YSYEKL. CDR3 sequence: CASGGTSGSLSSGANVLTF. The CDR3 nucleotides read TGCGCCAGCGGAGGGACTAGCGGGAGTCTTAGCTCTGGGGCCAACGTCCTGACTTTC.

The chain recombines TRBV14 with TRBJ1-3; 10 nucleotides align to TRBD1. The germline gives CDR1 SGHDN, CDR2 FVKESK. The CDR3 contains 16 residues. V lost 3 bases, J lost 3 bases, and 5 bases stayed unmatched. CDR3 sequence: CASSHLDRGIGNTIYF. CDR3 nucleotides: TGTGCCAGCAGCCACCTGGACAGGGGGATTGGAAACACCATATATTTT.

The rearrangement links TRBV7-2 to TRBJ1-2; TRBD1 matches at 8 bases. V dropped 5 bases and J dropped 5; count of bases not matched to a gene: 7. The germline V gene has CDR1 SGHTA and CDR2 FQGNSA. The CDR3 runs to 14 residues. This CDR3 is CASSPGQGPYGYTF. The CDR3 bases are TGTGCCAGCAGCCCTGGACAGGGTCCGTATGGCTACACCTTC.

The rearrangement uses TRBV5-6 and TRBJ2-6, with a tentative D call TRBD2 (7 bases). Trimming stripped 4 bases from V and 1 base from J, with 18 bases between. CDR3 length: 18 amino acids. Germline V CDR1 and CDR2: SGHDT, YYEEEE. CDR3 residues: CASSLIGGGKSGANVLTF. The CDR3 coding sequence is TGTGCCAGCAGCCTAATAGGGGGGGGAAAATCTGGGGCCAACGTCCTGACTTTC.

The CDR3 spells CASSAPGTEAFF. CDR3 coding DNA: TGTGCCAGCAGCGCCCCCGGGACTGAAGCTTTCTTT. The chain uses TRBV9 and TRBJ1-1; D not resolved. CDR1 and CDR2 (germline): SGDLS, YYNGEE. Trimming cost V 3 bases and J 5 bases, with 8 bases left between them. The CDR3 totals 12 residues.

The chain combines TRBV5-1 with TRBJ2-1; 9 bases line up with TRBD2. The germline gives CDR1 SGHRS, CDR2 YFSETQ. With V trimmed by 1 base and J by 4 bases, 3 bases remained unmatched. This CDR3 contains 15 residues. CDR3 loop: CASSLTSGLYNEQFF. The CDR3, as DNA: TGCGCCAGCAGCTTGACTAGCGGGTTGTACAATGAGCAGTTCTTC.

This clone was detected once. V usage is TRBV19 and J usage is TRBJ1-1; D is possibly TRBD1 (6 bases). V dropped 3 bases and J dropped 1 base, with 9 bases sitting between them. This CDR3 contains 14 residues. Germline-derived CDR1 and CDR2 are LNHDA and SQIVND (reference sequence). CDR3 region: CASSIQGQNTEAFF. The DNA for the CDR3 is TGTGCCAGTAGTATTCAGGGGCAGAACACTGAAGCTTTCTTT.

This chain connects TRBV2 to TRBJ2-5; weak D call: TRBD1 (5 bases). The DNA end favors TRBJ2-7, so the J call may be wrong. CDR3 length: 14 residues. Germline CDR1 is SNHLY and CDR2 is FYNNEI. In DNA form, the CDR3 reads TGTGCCAGCAGCCGACGGACAATCTTCGACGAGCAGTACTTC. Encoded protein: CASSRRTIFDEQYF.

The rearrangement joins TRBV21-1 to TRBJ1-1; the table calls TRBD1, which could not be checked here. TRBV21-1 corresponds to a pseudogene. The CDR3 loop spans 15 amino acids. CDR3 bases: TGTGCCAGCAGCAAAGCAGCAGGGCAGAACACTGAAGCTTTCTTT. Its protein is CASSKAAGQNTEAFF.

The genes are TRBV5-8 and TRBJ2-3; TRBD2 matches 8 bases. Germline lookup yields CDR1 SGHTS and CDR2 YDEGEE. Trimming removed 3 bases from V and 1 base from J; junction bases left unmatched: 4. The CDR3 extends over 15 amino acids. CDR3 nucleotides: TGTGCCAGCAGCTCAGCGGGAGTTGGCACAGATACGCAGTATTTT. This translates into CASSSAGVGTDTQYF.

This chain joins TRBV6-5 and TRBJ2-3; D possibly corresponds to TRBD1 (7 bases). The CDR3 consists of 14 residues. The germline V gene has CDR1 MNHEY and CDR2 SVGAGI. Trimming stripped 6 bases from V and 10 bases from J, with 20 bases between. In nucleotides, the CDR3 is TGTGCCAGCAGGATCAGACAGGGAGGAGGTGCGCAGTATTTT. It specifies CASRIRQGGGAQYF.

Comments on this clone: The same CDR3 is also encoded by other DNA sequences in this sample. The chain has TRBV5-1 and TRBJ1-6; D is undetermined. Germline lookup yields CDR1 SGHRS and CDR2 YFSETQ. This CDR3 has 15 residues. V gave up 0 bases and J gave up 0 bases, with 4 bases separating them. Written as DNA, the CDR3 is TGCGCCAGCAGCTTGGACAGCTCCTATAATTCACCCCTCCACTTT. Translation gives CASSLDSSYNSPLHF.

The DNA of the CDR3 is TGTGCCAGCAGCTTAGGGCAGGGGGGGACCCAGTACTTC. Translated: CASSLGQGGTQYF. The V and J genes are TRBV7-3 and TRBJ2-5; D possibly corresponds to TRBD1 (7 bases). The CDR3 runs to 13 residues. Germline values: CDR1 SGHTA, CDR2 FQGTGA. V lost 2 bases, J lost 7 bases, and 11 bases lay in between.

CDR3: CASSENRGIYEQYF. The CDR3 region has the DNA TGTGCCAGCAGTGAAAACAGGGGGATCTACGAGCAGTACTTC. The V gene is TRBV6-1, the J gene TRBJ2-7; 8 nucleotides align to TRBD1. Germline CDR1 is MNHNS and CDR2 is SASEGT. V trimming: 2 bases; J trimming: 3 bases; junction bases outside the gene matches: 3. The CDR3 sequence is 14 residues long.

The chain carries TRBV5-1 and TRBJ2-7, with TRBD1 identical over 7 bases. This CDR3 contains 15 residues. The J segment lost 2 bases and the V segment lost 3 bases, leaving 8 bases of the junction unmatched. Germline loops: CDR1 SGHRS, CDR2 YFSETQ. The CDR3 coding sequence is TGCGCCAGCAGCTCCGAGACAGGGATAGCCTACGAGCAGTACTTC. The encoded protein is CASSSETGIAYEQYF.

The chain joins TRBV5-1 to TRBJ2-3; D unresolved. Per germline, CDR1 SGHRS and CDR2 YFSETQ. This CDR3 is built from 14 residues. Trimming cost V 3 bases and J 0 bases, with 8 bases left between them. CDR3 coding DNA: TGCGCCAGCAGCTGGCAGGCTAGCACAGATACGCAGTATTTT. This codes for CASSWQASTDTQYF.